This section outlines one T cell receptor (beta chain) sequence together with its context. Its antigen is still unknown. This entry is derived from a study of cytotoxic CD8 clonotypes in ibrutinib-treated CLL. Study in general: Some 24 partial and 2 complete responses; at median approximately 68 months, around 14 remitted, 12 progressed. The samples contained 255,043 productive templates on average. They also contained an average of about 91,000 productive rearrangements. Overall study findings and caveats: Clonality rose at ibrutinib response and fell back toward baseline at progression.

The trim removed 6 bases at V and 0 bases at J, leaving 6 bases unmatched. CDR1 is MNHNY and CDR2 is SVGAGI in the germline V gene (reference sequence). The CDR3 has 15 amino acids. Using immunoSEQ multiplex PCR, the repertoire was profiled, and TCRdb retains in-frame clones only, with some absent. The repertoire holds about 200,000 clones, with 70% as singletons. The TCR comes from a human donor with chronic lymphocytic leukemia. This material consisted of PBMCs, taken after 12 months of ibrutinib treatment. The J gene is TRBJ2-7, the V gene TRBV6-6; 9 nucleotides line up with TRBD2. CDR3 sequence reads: CASSPSGRSSYEQYF. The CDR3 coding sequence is TGTGCCAGCAGCCCCAGCGGGAGGAGCTCCTACGAGCAGTACTTC.